The present entry profiles one TCR beta chain with its context. This entry comes from a study of OX40 agonist ivuxolimab in advanced cancers. Background on the study: Patients were 82.7% male with ages roughly 20 to 80, mean about 60. Partial responses were achieved by three patients, of whom one had hepatocellular carcinoma and two had cutaneous melanoma.

This CDR3 contains 12 residues. Germline CDR1 reads KGHSH; CDR2 reads LQKENI. V dropped 3 bases and J dropped 8 bases, with 10 bases sitting between them. Generated by immunoSEQ multiplex PCR, the TCRdb table keeps only in-frame clones and is missing some. The data hold more than 65,000 clones, with about 85% observed a single time. The chain is built from TRBV18 and TRBJ1-1, with unresolved D. This TCR derives from an adult with an advanced solid tumor such as melanoma, head and neck, liver or kidney cancer. Material: CD4+ or CD8+ T cells sorted from blood, obtained in a trial of the OX40 agonist ivuxolimab. The CDR3 DNA reads TGTGCCAGCTCACCGAACGACGGGGAAGCTTTCTTT. It is translated as CASSPNDGEAFF.